This T cell receptor beta chain was recovered during a study of radiation and T cells in renal cell carcinoma. In the study overall: Nephrectomy followed 15 Gy stereotactic body radiation by 4 weeks.

CDR3 length: 13 amino acids. Germline V CDR1 and CDR2: SEHNR, FQNEAQ (reference sequence). Deletions cut 5 bases from V and 1 base from J, with 8 bases between. This table comes from immunoSEQ multiplex PCR, and its TCRdb copy is limited to in-frame clones, with some not included. The profile shows around 120,000 clones, over 75% of them singletons. Time point: blood 2 weeks post-SBRT. Treatment denoted: 15 Gy SBRT to primary tumor, nephrectomy 4 weeks later. The patient's renal cell carcinoma had clear cell pathology. This clone was recorded a few times. The TCR was taken from a woman aged 55 to 70 with renal cell carcinoma. Source: blood, taken from a patient whose treatment included radiotherapy and nephrectomy. The rearrangement joins TRBV7-9 to TRBJ1-1, with a possible D match to TRBD1 (5 bases). The CDR3 bases are TGTGCCAGCAGCCGGGACGGGAACACTGAAGCTTTCTTT. Its translation is CASSRDGNTEAFF.